Following are 32 T cell receptor beta chains from one sample sequenced in a study of T cell responses to AZD1222 COVID-19 vaccine (dated by TCRdb to the early 2020s). The library was prepared using the immunoSEQ multiplex PCR assay. TCRdb provides this immuneACCESS table in a form limited to in-frame rearrangements. Some clones are lacking; in checked studies, under half of them reflect an unresolved V gene, and why the rest are absent is not known. The sample includes around 170,000 clones, with approximately 91% observed a single time. The ten largest clonotypes hold 0.99% of the sample. Sample time point, as interpreted from the label and publication: baseline before first vaccination. The sample in question was peripheral blood, obtained on day 0 of AZD1222 vaccination. The receptors here all came from an adult in good health.

This clone was counted a single time. The V gene is TRBV5-1, the J gene TRBJ1-1, with TRBD1 as a possible D gene (6 bases). The V gene's germline CDR1 is SGHRS and CDR2 YFSETQ. V lost 0 bases to trimming and J lost 1 base, with 22 bases between them. CDR3 length: 19 amino acids. The CDR3 here is CASSLDGALGTGANTEAFF. Written as DNA, the CDR3 is TGCGCCAGCAGCTTGGACGGGGCTCTGGGGACGGGGGCGAACACTGAAGCTTTCTTT.

V usage is TRBV29-1 and J usage is TRBJ1-2, with 10 bases aligning to TRBD1. The CDR3 consists of 14 residues. Germline trimming cut 4 bases from V and 2 bases from J; bases unmatched to any gene: 4. Germline V gene data show CDR1 as SQVTM and CDR2 as ANQGSEA. CDR3 DNA: TGCAGCGTTGGATCGGACAGGGGGAACTATGGCTACACCTTC. It is translated as CSVGSDRGNYGYTF.

The CDR3 region is CASSVATTGYSGNTIYF. The CDR3 DNA follows: TGTGCCAGCAGCGTAGCTACTACCGGGTACTCTGGAAACACCATATATTTT. The chain joins TRBV9 to TRBJ1-3; no clear D. The CDR3 length is 17 residues. CDR1 is SGDLS, CDR2 YYNGEE, per germline. The V gene lost 0 bases and the J gene lost 0 bases, with 13 bases spanning the gap.

The CDR3 nucleotides read TGTGCCAGAAGCTTGAATGAGCAGTTCTTC. It specifies CARSLNEQFF. The J gene is TRBJ2-1, the V gene TRBV5-3; D is uncertain. TRBV5-3 is an ORF, and what it does is uncertain. V was pared by 1 base and J by 7 bases, with 0 bases between. The CDR3 runs to 10 residues.

The sample holds one count of this clone. The chain links TRBV18 to TRBJ2-2; 11 bases line up with TRBD2. Germline loops: CDR1 KGHSH, CDR2 LQKENI. This CDR3 spans 16 amino acids. Trimming cost V 3 bases and J 2 bases; bases outside gene matches: 2. The CDR3 region is CASSPTSGGNTGELFF. As DNA, the CDR3 is TGTGCCAGCTCACCCACTAGCGGGGGAAACACCGGGGAGCTGTTTTTT.

The gene calls are TRBV11-2 and TRBJ1-4; D remains unclear. Germline CDR1 reads SGHAT; CDR2 reads FQNNGV. V lost 2 bases, J lost 8 bases, and 12 bases lay in between. The CDR3 consists of 14 residues. This chain's CDR3 is CASSLQPGQEKLFF. CDR3 in DNA: TGTGCCAGCAGCTTACAGCCCGGGCAGGAAAAACTGTTTTTT.

This chain links TRBV19 with TRBJ2-1, with D unresolved. Germline V gene sequence: CDR1 LNHDA, CDR2 SQIVND (reference sequence). The length of the CDR3 is 13 residues. Between the trimmed V and J ends, which lost 3 bases and 7 bases, there was a span of 10 bases. The CDR3 coding sequence is TGTGCCAGTAGTATCGGGTCCGGGAATGAGCAGTTCTTC. Amino acids: CASSIGSGNEQFF. The whole variable domain, filled in from reference TRBV19 and TRBJ2-1, reads DGGITQSPKYLFRKEGQNVTLSCEQNLNHDAMYWYRQDPGQGLRLIYYSQIVNDFQKGDIAEGYSVSREKKESFPLTVTSAQKNPTAFYLCASSIGSGNEQFFGPGTRLTVL.

The chain employs TRBV5-4 and TRBJ2-6, with 7 bases identical to TRBD2. Germline V lookup: CDR1 SGHNT, CDR2 YYREEE (reference sequence). Unmatched junction bases numbered 12, after V lost 4 bases and J lost 2 bases. The CDR3 spans 18 residues. This chain's CDR3 is CASSRPGGLVPGANVLTF. In DNA, the CDR3 is TGTGCCAGCAGCAGGCCGGGCGGACTAGTTCCTGGGGCCAACGTCCTGACTTTC. Combining the CDR3 with reference TRBV5-4 and TRBJ2-6 gives the whole variable domain ETGVTQSPTHLIKTRGQQVTLRCSSQSGHNTVSWYQQALGQGPQFIFQYYREEENGRGNFPPRFSGLQFPNYSSELNVNALELDDSALYLCASSRPGGLVPGANVLTFGAGSRLTVL.

The V and J genes are TRBV27 and TRBJ1-2; D is perhaps TRBD1 (5 bases). CDR3 length: 14 amino acids. Trimming cost V 5 bases and J 4 bases, with 14 bases left between them. From germline, CDR1 is MNHEY and CDR2 SMNVEV (reference sequence). The CDR3 is CASSPSGSGYGYTF. The CDR3 DNA reads TGTGCCAGCAGTCCGTCAGGGAGTGGCTATGGCTACACCTTC.

This chain connects TRBV13 to TRBJ2-1; TRBD2 matches 13 bases. The length of the CDR3 is 15 residues. The trim removed 2 bases at V and 7 bases at J, leaving 2 bases unmatched. Germline CDR1 is PRHDT and CDR2 is FYEKMQ (reference sequence). The CDR3 region is CASSLRTSGSNEQFF. The CDR3, as DNA: TGTGCCAGCAGCTTAAGGACTAGCGGGAGTAATGAGCAGTTCTTC.

The chain links TRBV5-6 to TRBJ2-7; 10 bases align to TRBD1. This CDR3 region has 15 residues. Looked up from germline, CDR1 is SGHDT and CDR2 is YYEEEE. V lost 0 bases to trimming and J lost 7 bases; unmatched junction nucleotides: 7. DNA of the CDR3: TGTGCCAGCAGCTTGGTATGGGACAGGGGTGGAGAGCAGTACTTC. Protein: CASSLVWDRGGEQYF.

This chain connects TRBV7-9 to TRBJ1-6; D may be TRBD1 (5 bases). V gave up 5 bases and J gave up 16 bases, with 27 bases separating them. The length of the CDR3 is 16 residues. The germline V gene has CDR1 SEHNR and CDR2 FQNEAQ (reference sequence). CDR3 sequence reads: CASSKGSGTSWGVLHF. In DNA, the CDR3 is TGTGCCAGCAGCAAAGGGTCTGGCACCTCATGGGGGGTACTCCACTTT.

The rearrangement links TRBV9 to TRBJ2-1, with a tentative D call TRBD2 (6 bases). Germline V CDR1 and CDR2: SGDLS, YYNGEE. The germline V and J ends were trimmed by 7 bases and 1 base, with 6 bases remaining between them. This CDR3 comprises 12 residues. The CDR3 DNA sequence: TGTGCCAGCCGGGGGTCCTACAATGAGCAGTTCTTC. This translates into CASRGSYNEQFF.

The genes are TRBV6-5 and TRBJ1-2; D gene unclear. Germline lookup yields CDR1 MNHEY and CDR2 SVGAGI. Trimming shortened V by 6 bases and J by 6 bases, and 8 bases separated the two germline ends. This CDR3 has 11 amino acids. DNA for the CDR3: TGTGCCAGCAGGGTAGGGAATGGCTACACCTTC. Translation: CASRVGNGYTF.

The V and J genes are TRBV7-8 and TRBJ1-1, with a weak D call TRBD1 (6 bases). Per the germline V gene, CDR1 is SGHVS and CDR2 is FQNEAQ. Trimming removed 4 bases from V and 7 bases from J, with 13 bases in between. This CDR3 is built from 13 residues. CDR3 protein: CASSSRGVGEAFF. CDR3 sequence (DNA): TGTGCCAGCAGCTCCAGGGGTGTTGGTGAAGCTTTCTTT.

The rearrangement uses TRBV7-2 and TRBJ2-1; D not certain. CDR3 size: 12 residues. Germline-derived CDR1 and CDR2 are SGHTA and FQGNSA. Trimming removed 0 bases at V and 5 bases at J, with 2 bases between. CDR3 in DNA: TGTGCCAGCAGCTTAGCGCACAATGAGCAGTTCTTC. Translated: CASSLAHNEQFF.

The chain carries TRBV19 and TRBJ2-2, with 11 bases fitting TRBD2. Unmatched junction bases numbered 5, after V lost 5 bases and J lost 0 bases. The CDR3 runs 17 residues. From germline, CDR1 is LNHDA and CDR2 SQIVND (reference sequence). The CDR3 spells CASSLLAGVSNTGELFF. DNA of the CDR3: TGTGCCAGTAGTCTACTAGCGGGAGTATCGAACACCGGGGAGCTGTTTTTT. The whole variable domain, filled in from reference TRBV19 and TRBJ2-2, reads DGGITQSPKYLFRKEGQNVTLSCEQNLNHDAMYWYRQDPGQGLRLIYYSQIVNDFQKGDIAEGYSVSREKKESFPLTVTSAQKNPTAFYLCASSLLAGVSNTGELFFGEGSRLTVL.

The gene calls are TRBV20-1 and TRBJ2-7; no reliable D call. The CDR3 totals 14 residues. The V and J ends lost 3 bases and 5 bases respectively, with 17 bases between them. Germline loops: CDR1 DFQATT, CDR2 SNEGSKA (reference sequence). The CDR3, as DNA: TGCAGTGCTAGTATAGTAGTGTGGTCCCACGAGCAGTACTTC. Protein product: CSASIVVWSHEQYF.

The V and J genes are TRBV5-6 and TRBJ2-2, with unresolved D. Trimming removed 2 bases from V and 6 bases from J, with 11 bases in between. The germline V gene has CDR1 SGHDT and CDR2 YYEEEE. The CDR3 runs to 14 residues. CDR3 nucleotides: TGTGCCAGCAGCTTCGGTCGGGTCTCCGGGGAGCTGTTTTTT. This gives the protein CASSFGRVSGELFF.

This chain links TRBV5-8 with TRBJ2-3; D remains ambiguous. From germline, CDR1 is SGHTS and CDR2 YDEGEE. The CDR3 runs to 15 residues. Trimming shortened V by 4 bases and J by 0 bases, and 12 bases separated the two germline ends. Here the CDR3 reads CASSMNGRSTDTQYF. The CDR3 DNA is TGTGCCAGCAGCATGAATGGCAGGAGCACAGATACGCAGTATTTT.

The chain combines TRBV27 with TRBJ2-7, with D possibly being TRBD1 (7 bases). Germline lookup yields CDR1 MNHEY and CDR2 SMNVEV (reference sequence). V was shortened by 6 bases and J by 5 bases, with 11 bases between the two germline ends. The CDR3 is 12 amino acids. CDR3 loop: CASRTGTDEQYF. The CDR3 bases are TGTGCCAGCAGGACAGGGACTGACGAGCAGTACTTC.

The chain employs TRBV15 and TRBJ1-2; 8 positions match TRBD1. V lost 2 bases and J lost 6; bases outside the gene matches: 5. Germline CDR1 reads LNHNV; CDR2 reads YYDKDF (reference sequence). This CDR3 spans 14 amino acids. CDR3 loop: CATSRHQGADGYTF. In DNA, the CDR3 is TGTGCCACCAGCAGACATCAGGGGGCGGATGGCTACACCTTC.

The rearrangement joins TRBV6-5 to TRBJ1-2; perhaps TRBD1 as D (5 bases). V was cut by 8 bases and J by 8 bases, with 21 bases left in between. The CDR3 contains 14 residues. Germline V lookup: CDR1 MNHEY, CDR2 SVGAGI. CDR3 in DNA: TGTGCCAGCTCCAGAGGGGTTGCCTCTATGGGCTACACCTTC. Translated, it gives CASSRGVASMGYTF.

This chain links TRBV9 with TRBJ1-2, with D unclear. Trimming took 4 bases from V and 2 from J, leaving 12 bases between them. CDR1 is SGDLS, CDR2 YYNGEE, per germline. This CDR3 is 14 amino acids long. CDR3: CASSPAPRNYGYTF. The CDR3 bases are TGTGCCAGCAGCCCCGCCCCGCGGAACTATGGCTACACCTTC.

This sequence joins TRBV5-6 and TRBJ2-3; 10 nucleotides align to TRBD1. V was clipped by 4 bases and J by 2 bases; unmatched bases: 16. The CDR3 is made up of 19 amino acids. Looked up from germline, CDR1 is SGHDT and CDR2 is YYEEEE. CDR3 DNA sequence: TGTGCCAGCAGCCGTGGGCTACCGGGACAGGGGACTCCCACAGATACGCAGTATTTT. Translating it yields CASSRGLPGQGTPTDTQYF.

The V call is TRBV9, the J call TRBJ1-4; a weak D match, TRBD1 (6 bases). V gave up 3 bases and J gave up 8 bases, with 14 bases separating them. CDR3 size: 14 residues. Looked up from germline, CDR1 is SGDLS and CDR2 is YYNGEE. In DNA form, the CDR3 reads TGTGCCAGCAGCGCTGGACAGCGAGAGGAAAAACTGTTTTTT. Its protein is CASSAGQREEKLFF.

The chain has TRBV5-1 and TRBJ2-2; D unclear. Trimming removed 0 bases at V and 8 bases at J, with 8 bases between. Per the germline V gene, CDR1 is SGHRS and CDR2 is YFSETQ. This CDR3 spans 13 amino acids. In DNA, the CDR3 is TGCGCCAGCAGCTTGGCGGACGCGGGGGAGCTGTTTTTT. Protein: CASSLADAGELFF.

The chain couples TRBV5-1 to TRBJ2-2, with no clear D. Germline V gene lookup returns CDR1 SGHRS and CDR2 YFSETQ. The ends were cut back, 4 bases at V and 0 bases at J, with 7 bases in the middle. The CDR3 spans 14 residues. CDR3 protein: CASSLGTNTGELFF. The DNA for the CDR3 is TGCGCCAGCAGCCTGGGCACGAACACCGGGGAGCTGTTTTTT.

This chain uses TRBV3-1 (or the pseudogene TRBV3-2) with TRBJ1-1, with no clear D. Trimming removed 1 base from V and 0 bases from J, with 18 bases in between. Germline V CDR1 and CDR2: LGHDT, YNNKEL (reference sequence). CDR3 length: 18 residues. The CDR3 coding sequence is TGTGCCAGCAGCCAAGTTCTTGGCCCCCCAAGAATGAACACTGAAGCTTTCTTT. It codes for CASSQVLGPPRMNTEAFF.

The rearrangement joins TRBV2 to TRBJ1-6, with D maybe TRBD1 (5 bases). Trimming removed 7 bases from V and 7 bases from J, with 8 bases in between. Germline-derived CDR1 and CDR2 are SNHLY and FYNNEI. The CDR3 covers 12 residues. The CDR3 DNA reads as TGTGCCAGCACAGGGTTCAATTCACCCCTCCACTTT. Its translation is CASTGFNSPLHF.

The V call is TRBV18, the J call TRBJ2-7; tentative D call: TRBD1 (6 bases). Trimming pared 0 bases from V and 7 bases from J, leaving 16 bases between. The CDR3 has 15 amino acids. Germline V gene data show CDR1 as KGHSH and CDR2 as LQKENI. Here the CDR3 reads CASSPPGRGLGEQYF. CDR3 in DNA: TGTGCCAGCTCACCACCCGGCAGGGGTCTGGGGGAGCAGTACTTC.

The chain recombines TRBV4-3 with TRBJ1-2, with D possibly being TRBD1 (5 bases). The CDR3 has 15 amino acids. With 0 bases removed from V and 4 bases from J, the gap between germline ends came to 12 bases. The V gene's germline CDR1 is LGHNA and CDR2 YSLEER. The CDR3 nucleotides are TGCGCCAGCAGCCAAGATAGGCGCGGGGGCTATGGCTACACCTTC. This codes for CASSQDRRGGYGYTF.